This T cell receptor (beta chain) was profiled in a study of T cell repertoires in cytomegalovirus infection. As regards this clonotype: No antigen is known for it.

Per germline, CDR1 SGHRS and CDR2 YFSETQ. This CDR3 comprises 15 residues. Trimming removed 1 base at V and 8 bases at J, with 13 bases between. Each CDR3 protein is one row after TCRdb ran MiXCR on the reads. The data show fewer than 650,000 distinct CDR3 sequences, with around two fifths seen just once and 48% held by the top ten. The sequence was collected from a human donor in good health (CMV status not recorded). Some clones in this sample may be carry-over from other donors' samples. The input for sequencing was cultured PBMCs, taken from culture after CMV antigen stimulation. V and J are TRBV5-1 and TRBJ1-6; D unresolved. The CDR3 bases are TGCGCCAGCAGCTTGATGTCACTCGGGGATTCACCCCTCCACTTT. Translating it yields CASSLMSLGDSPLHF.